The clone carrying this TCR beta chain occurred a few times. Its matching antigen is unknown. Here immunoSEQ multiplex PCR was the method, and the copy in TCRdb shows in-frame clones only, minus some. The sample lists 350,000 to 450,000 clones, 80% to 90% occurring once. These data are taken from a study of Ad26.COV2.S vaccination and SARS-CoV-2 variants. About the study: Of the COV1001 trial arms, the Ad26.COV2.S arm included the donor. The authors gave Ad26.COV2.S intramuscularly, either once or twice 56 days apart. The study, taken as a whole, reports: After vaccination, reports described spike-specific CD8+ and CD4+ T cell responses as showing substantial breadth.

Treatment: over 15 received Ad26.COV2.S at low or high dose, single or two shots; roughly five received placebo; per-sample allocation not given. Samples analyzed were those drawn on day 63 after the first vaccine or placebo injection. SARS-CoV-2 spike from the Wuhan strain was encoded by the vaccine, an Ad26 vector. Trimming cost V 2 bases and J 2 bases, with 11 bases left between them. CDR1 is SGHRS and CDR2 is YFSETQ in the germline V gene. The CDR3 covers 14 residues. Sequenced material: peripheral blood, taken in a trial of Ad26.COV2.S vaccine versus placebo. This chain uses TRBV5-1 with TRBJ2-7; D is undetermined. The sequence was obtained from a person aged 18 to 65 who received the Ad26.COV2.S COVID-19 vaccine or a placebo. CDR3 region: CASSLIGWTYEQYF. The CDR3, as DNA: TGCGCCAGCAGCTTAATAGGGTGGACCTACGAGCAGTACTTC. Looking up the rest from reference TRBV5-1 and TRBJ2-7 gives the full variable domain: KAGVTQTPRYLIKTRGQQVTLSCSPISGHRSVSWYQQTPGQGLQFLFEYFSETQRNKGNFPGRFSGRQFSNSRSEMNVSTLELGDSALYLCASSLIGWTYEQYFGPGTRLTVT.